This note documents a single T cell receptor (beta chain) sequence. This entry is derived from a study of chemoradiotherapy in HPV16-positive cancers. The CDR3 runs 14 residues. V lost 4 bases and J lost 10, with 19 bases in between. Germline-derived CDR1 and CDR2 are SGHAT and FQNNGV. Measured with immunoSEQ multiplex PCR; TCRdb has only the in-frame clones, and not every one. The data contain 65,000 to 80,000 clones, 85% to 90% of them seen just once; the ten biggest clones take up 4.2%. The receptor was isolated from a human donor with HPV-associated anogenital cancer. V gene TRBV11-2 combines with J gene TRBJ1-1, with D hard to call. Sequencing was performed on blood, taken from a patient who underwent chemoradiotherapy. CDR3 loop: CASSSRPLKGLAFF. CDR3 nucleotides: TGTGCCAGCAGCTCCCGACCCCTCAAGGGATTAGCTTTCTTT.